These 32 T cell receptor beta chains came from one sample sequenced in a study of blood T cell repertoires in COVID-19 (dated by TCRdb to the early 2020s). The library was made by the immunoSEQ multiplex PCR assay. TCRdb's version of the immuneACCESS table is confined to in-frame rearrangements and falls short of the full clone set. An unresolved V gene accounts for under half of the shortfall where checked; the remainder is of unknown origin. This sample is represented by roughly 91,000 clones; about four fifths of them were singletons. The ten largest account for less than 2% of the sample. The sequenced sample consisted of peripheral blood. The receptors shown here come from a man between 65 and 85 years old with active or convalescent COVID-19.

CDR3 DNA sequence: TGCGCCAGCAGCTTGGAATCAGGGGGCATGTATGGCTACACCTTC. Translating it yields CASSLESGGMYGYTF. The V gene is TRBV5-1, the J gene TRBJ1-2; 8 positions match TRBD1. Germline CDR1 reads SGHRS; CDR2 reads YFSETQ. This CDR3 has 15 amino acids. Trimming cost V 0 bases and J 5 bases; bases outside gene matches: 6.

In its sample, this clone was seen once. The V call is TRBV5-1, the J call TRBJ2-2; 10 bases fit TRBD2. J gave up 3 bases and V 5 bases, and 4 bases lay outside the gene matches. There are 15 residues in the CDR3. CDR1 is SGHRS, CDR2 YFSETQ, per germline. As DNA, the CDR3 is TGCGCCAGCAGTGATACTAGCGGGGACACCGGGGAGCTGTTTTTT. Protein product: CASSDTSGDTGELFF.

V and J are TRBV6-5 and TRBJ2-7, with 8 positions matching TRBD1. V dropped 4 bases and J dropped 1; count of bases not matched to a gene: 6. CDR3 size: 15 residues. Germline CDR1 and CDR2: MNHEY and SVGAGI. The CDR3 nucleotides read TGTGCCAGCAGTTCCCAGCGGACAGGGTCCTACGAGCAGTACTTC. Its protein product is CASSSQRTGSYEQYF.

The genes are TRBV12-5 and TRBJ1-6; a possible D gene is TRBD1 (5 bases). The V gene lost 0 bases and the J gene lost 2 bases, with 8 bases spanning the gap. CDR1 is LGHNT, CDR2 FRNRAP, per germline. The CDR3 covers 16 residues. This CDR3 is CASGLVSGAYNSPLHF. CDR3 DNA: TGTGCTAGTGGTTTGGTATCGGGGGCCTATAATTCACCCCTCCACTTT.

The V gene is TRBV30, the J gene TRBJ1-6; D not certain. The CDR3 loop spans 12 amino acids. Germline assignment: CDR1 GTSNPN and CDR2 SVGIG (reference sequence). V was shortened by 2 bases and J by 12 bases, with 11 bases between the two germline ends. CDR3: CAWSLTTGPLHF. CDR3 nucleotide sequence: TGTGCCTGGAGTTTAACGACGGGACCCCTCCACTTT.

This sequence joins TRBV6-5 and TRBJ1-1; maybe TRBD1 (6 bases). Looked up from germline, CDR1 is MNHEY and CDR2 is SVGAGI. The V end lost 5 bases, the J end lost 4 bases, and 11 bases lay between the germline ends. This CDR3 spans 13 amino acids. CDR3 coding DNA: TGTGCCAGCAGTCAAAGGGGGGGCACTGAAGCTTTCTTT. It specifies CASSQRGGTEAFF.

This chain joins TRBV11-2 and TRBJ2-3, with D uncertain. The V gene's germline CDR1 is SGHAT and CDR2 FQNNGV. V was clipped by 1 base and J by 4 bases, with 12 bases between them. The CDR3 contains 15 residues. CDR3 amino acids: CASSLGVPPADTQYF. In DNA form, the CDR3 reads TGTGCCAGCAGCTTAGGAGTCCCCCCGGCAGATACGCAGTATTTT.

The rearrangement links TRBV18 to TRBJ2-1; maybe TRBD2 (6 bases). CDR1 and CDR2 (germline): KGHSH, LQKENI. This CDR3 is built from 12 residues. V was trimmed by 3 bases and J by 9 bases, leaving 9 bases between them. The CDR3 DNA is TGTGCCAGCTCACCCACTAGCAGTGAGCAGTTCTTC. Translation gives CASSPTSSEQFF. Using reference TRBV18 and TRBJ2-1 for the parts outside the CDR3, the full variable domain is NAGVMQNPRHLVRRRGQEARLRCSPMKGHSHVYWYRQLPEEGLKFMVYLQKENIIDESGMPKERFSAEFPKEGPSILRIQQVVRGDSAAYFCASSPTSSEQFFGPGTRLTVL.

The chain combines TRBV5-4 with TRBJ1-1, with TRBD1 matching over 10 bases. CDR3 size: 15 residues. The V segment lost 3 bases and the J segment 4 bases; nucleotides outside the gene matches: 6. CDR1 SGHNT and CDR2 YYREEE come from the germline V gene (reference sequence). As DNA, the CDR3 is TGTGCCAGCAGCTCCGGGACAGGGGAAGTCACTGAAGCTTTCTTT. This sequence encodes CASSSGTGEVTEAFF. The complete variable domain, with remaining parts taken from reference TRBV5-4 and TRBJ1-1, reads ETGVTQSPTHLIKTRGQQVTLRCSSQSGHNTVSWYQQALGQGPQFIFQYYREEENGRGNFPPRFSGLQFPNYSSELNVNALELDDSALYLCASSSGTGEVTEAFFGQGTRLTVV.

CDR3 coding DNA: TGTGCCAGCAGCCCCCCCCGTAGTCTAGCCAAAAACATTCAGTACTTC. Translation: CASSPPRSLAKNIQYF. The J gene is TRBJ2-4, the V gene TRBV6-2 or TRBV6-3; no clear D. Germline V gives CDR1 MNHEY, CDR2 SVGEGT. The CDR3 has 16 residues. The V end was cut by 6 bases, the J end by 0 bases, with 15 bases between.

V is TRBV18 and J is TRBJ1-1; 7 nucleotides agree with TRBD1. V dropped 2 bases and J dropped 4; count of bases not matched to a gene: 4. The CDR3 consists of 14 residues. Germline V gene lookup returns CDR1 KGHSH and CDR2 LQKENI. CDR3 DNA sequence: TGTGCCAGCTCACCAGAGGGGGCAGGCACTGAAGCTTTCTTT. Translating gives CASSPEGAGTEAFF.

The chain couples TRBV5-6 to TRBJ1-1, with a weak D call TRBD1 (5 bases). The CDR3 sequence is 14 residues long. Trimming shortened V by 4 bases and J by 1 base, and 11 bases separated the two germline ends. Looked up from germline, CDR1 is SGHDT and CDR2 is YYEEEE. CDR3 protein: CASSLGLRNTEAFF. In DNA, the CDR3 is TGTGCCAGCAGCCTGGGACTAAGGAACACTGAAGCTTTCTTT.

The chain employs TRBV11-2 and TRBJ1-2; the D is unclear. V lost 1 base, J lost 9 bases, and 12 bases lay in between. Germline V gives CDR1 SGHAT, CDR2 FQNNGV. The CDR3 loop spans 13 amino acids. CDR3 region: CASSLGEQGSYTF. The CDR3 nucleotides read TGTGCCAGCAGCTTAGGGGAGCAAGGGAGCTACACCTTC.

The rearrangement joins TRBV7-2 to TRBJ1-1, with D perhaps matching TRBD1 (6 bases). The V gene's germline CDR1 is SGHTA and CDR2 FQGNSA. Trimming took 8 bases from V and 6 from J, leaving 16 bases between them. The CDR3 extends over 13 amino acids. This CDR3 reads CASGRQVGAEAFF. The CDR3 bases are TGTGCCAGCGGAAGACAGGTCGGTGCTGAAGCTTTCTTT.

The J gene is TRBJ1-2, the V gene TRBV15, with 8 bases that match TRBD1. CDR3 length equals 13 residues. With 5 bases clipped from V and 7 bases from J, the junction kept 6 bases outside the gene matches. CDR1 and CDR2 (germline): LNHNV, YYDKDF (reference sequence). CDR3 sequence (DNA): TGTGCCACCAGCGGACAGGGTTATGGTGGCTACACCTTC. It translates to CATSGQGYGGYTF.

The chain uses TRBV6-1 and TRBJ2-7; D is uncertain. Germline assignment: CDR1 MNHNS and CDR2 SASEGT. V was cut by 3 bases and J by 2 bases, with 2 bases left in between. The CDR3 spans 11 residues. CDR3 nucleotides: TGTGCCAGCAGTGACACCTACGAGCAGTACTTC. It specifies CASSDTYEQYF.

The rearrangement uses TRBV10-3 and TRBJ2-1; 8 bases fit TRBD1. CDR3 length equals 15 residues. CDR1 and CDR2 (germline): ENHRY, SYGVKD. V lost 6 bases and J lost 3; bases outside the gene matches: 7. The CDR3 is CAIREGQASYNEQFF. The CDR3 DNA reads TGTGCCATCAGGGAGGGACAGGCTAGCTACAATGAGCAGTTCTTC.

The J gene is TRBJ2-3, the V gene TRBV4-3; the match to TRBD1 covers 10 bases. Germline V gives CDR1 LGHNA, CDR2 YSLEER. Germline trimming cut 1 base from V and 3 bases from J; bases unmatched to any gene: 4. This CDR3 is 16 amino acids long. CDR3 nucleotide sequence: TGCGCCAGCAGCCAAGGTTGGACAGGGGGGACAGATACGCAGTATTTT. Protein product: CASSQGWTGGTDTQYF.

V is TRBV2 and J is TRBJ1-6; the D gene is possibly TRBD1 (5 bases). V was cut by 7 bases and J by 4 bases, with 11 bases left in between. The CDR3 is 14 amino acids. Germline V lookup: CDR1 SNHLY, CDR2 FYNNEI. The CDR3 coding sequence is TGTGCCAGCAAAGGGGTCGAATATAATTCACCCCTCCACTTT. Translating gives CASKGVEYNSPLHF.

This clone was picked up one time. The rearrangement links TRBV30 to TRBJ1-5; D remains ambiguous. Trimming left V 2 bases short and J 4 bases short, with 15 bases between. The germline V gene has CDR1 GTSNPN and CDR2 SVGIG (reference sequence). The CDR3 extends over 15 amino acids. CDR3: CAWSIGVLRNQPQHF. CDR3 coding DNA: TGTGCCTGGAGTATCGGGGTCCTCAGGAATCAGCCCCAGCATTTT.

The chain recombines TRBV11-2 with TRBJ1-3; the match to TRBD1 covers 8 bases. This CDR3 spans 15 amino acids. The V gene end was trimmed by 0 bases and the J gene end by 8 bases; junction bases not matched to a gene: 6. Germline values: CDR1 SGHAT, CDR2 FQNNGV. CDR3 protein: CASSLEAGGFDTIYF. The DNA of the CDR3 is TGTGCCAGCAGCTTAGAGGCAGGGGGCTTTGACACCATATATTTT.

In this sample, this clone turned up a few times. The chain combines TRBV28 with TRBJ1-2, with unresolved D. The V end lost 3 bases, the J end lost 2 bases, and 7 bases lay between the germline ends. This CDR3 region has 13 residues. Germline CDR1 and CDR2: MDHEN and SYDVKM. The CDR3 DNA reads TGTGCCAGCAGTTTGTCCAGAAACTATGGCTACACCTTC. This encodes CASSLSRNYGYTF.

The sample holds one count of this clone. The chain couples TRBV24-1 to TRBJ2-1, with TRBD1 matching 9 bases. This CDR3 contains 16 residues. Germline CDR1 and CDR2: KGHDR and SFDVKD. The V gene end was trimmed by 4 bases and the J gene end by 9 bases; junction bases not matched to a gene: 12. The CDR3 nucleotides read TGTGCCACCAGTGACGTACAGGGGGCCGCTATGCGTGAGCAGTTCTTC. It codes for CATSDVQGAAMREQFF.

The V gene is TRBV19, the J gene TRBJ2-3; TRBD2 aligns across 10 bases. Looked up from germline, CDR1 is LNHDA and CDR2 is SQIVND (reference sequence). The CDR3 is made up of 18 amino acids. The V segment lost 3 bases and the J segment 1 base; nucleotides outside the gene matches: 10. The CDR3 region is CASSMGSSGGPRTDTQYF. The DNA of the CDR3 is TGTGCCAGTAGTATGGGGTCTAGCGGGGGCCCCCGCACAGATACGCAGTATTTT.

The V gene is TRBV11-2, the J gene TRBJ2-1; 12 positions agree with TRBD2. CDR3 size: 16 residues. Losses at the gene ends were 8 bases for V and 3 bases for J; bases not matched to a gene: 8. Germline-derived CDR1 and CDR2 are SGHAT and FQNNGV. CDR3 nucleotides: TGTGCCAGCGGGTCTAGCGGGGGGGCGGTCTACAATGAGCAGTTCTTC. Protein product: CASGSSGGAVYNEQFF.

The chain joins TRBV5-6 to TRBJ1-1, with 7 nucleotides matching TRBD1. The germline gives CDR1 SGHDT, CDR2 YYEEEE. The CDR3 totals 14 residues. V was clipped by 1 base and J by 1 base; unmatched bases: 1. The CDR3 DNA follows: TGTGCCAGCAGCTTGCGGACAGGGAACACTGAAGCTTTCTTT. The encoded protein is CASSLRTGNTEAFF.

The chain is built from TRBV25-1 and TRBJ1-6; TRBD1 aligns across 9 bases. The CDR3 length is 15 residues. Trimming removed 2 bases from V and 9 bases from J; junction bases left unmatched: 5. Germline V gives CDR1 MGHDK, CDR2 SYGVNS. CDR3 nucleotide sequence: TGTGCCAGCAGTGAAGGGGGGACAGGGAGTTCACCCCTCCACTTT. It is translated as CASSEGGTGSSPLHF.

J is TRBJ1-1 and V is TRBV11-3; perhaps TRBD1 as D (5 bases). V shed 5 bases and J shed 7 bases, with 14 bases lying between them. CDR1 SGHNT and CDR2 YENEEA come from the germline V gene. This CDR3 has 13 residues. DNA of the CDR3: TGTGCCAGCAGCCTGGGTAGGGGTGTTGAAGCTTTCTTT. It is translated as CASSLGRGVEAFF.

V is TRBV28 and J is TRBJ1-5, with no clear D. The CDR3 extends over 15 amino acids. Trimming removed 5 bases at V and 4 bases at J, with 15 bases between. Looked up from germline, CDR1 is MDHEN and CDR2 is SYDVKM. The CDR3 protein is CASSPPASSNQPQHF. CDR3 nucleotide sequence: TGTGCCAGCAGTCCCCCTGCGTCTTCTAATCAGCCCCAGCATTTT. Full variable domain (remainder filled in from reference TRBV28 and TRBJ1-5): DVKVTQSSRYLVKRTGEKVFLECVQDMDHENMFWYRQDPGLGLRLIYFSYDVKMKEKGDIPEGYSVSREKKERFSLILESASTNQTSMYLCASSPPASSNQPQHFGDGTRLSIL.

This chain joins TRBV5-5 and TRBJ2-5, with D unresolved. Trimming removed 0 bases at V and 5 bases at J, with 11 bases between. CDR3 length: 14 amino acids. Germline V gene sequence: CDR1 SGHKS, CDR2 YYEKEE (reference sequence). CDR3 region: CASSLGLARETQYF. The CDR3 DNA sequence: TGTGCCAGCAGCTTGGGGCTGGCTCGCGAGACCCAGTACTTC.

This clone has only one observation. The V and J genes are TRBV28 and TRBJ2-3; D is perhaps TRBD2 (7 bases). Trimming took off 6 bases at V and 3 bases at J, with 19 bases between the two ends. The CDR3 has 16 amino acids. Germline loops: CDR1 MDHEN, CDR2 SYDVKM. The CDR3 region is CASSPRGGAGTDTQYF. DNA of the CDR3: TGTGCCAGCAGCCCCCGAGGGGGGGCTGGGACAGATACGCAGTATTTT.

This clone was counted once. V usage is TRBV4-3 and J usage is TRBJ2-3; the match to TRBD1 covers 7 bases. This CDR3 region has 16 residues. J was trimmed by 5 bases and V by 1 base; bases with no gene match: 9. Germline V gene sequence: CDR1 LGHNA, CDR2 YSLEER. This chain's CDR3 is CASSQAWRQGQDTQYF. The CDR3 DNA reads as TGCGCCAGCAGCCAAGCTTGGCGACAGGGCCAAGATACGCAGTATTTT.